Presented here are 18 T cell receptor beta chains from one specimen sequenced in a study of T cells in Graves' hyperthyroidism and ophthalmopathy. The CDR3 regions of TCR beta were amplified from RNA transcripts. First-round RT-PCR targeting the TCR CDR3 was performed with the HTBI primer set. TCRdb processed the multiplex PCR reads anew with MiXCR; each CDR3 protein has one entry. The table has 600,000 to 800,000 distinct CDR3 sequences, 30% to 40% seen once; the top ten hold 31%. Sequencing used blood. These receptors were obtained from a woman aged 40 to 49 with Graves' hyperthyroidism.

Of note for this clonotype: A read error may produce the germline difference seen at one junction end. For the CDR3, the DNA is TGCGCCAGCAGCCAAGATCTGGGGTTGTTGGCTGAAGCTTTCTTT. It translates to CASSQDLGLLAEAFF. V gene TRBV7-9 combines with J gene TRBJ1-1; D gene unclear. This CDR3 has 15 amino acids. Germline V gene sequence: CDR1 SEHNR, CDR2 FQNEAQ (reference sequence).

This clonotype was observed at least ten times. This chain connects TRBV5-5 to TRBJ1-2; D is undetermined. Trimming shortened V by 5 bases and J by 8 bases, and 16 bases separated the two germline ends. Germline V gene data show CDR1 as SGHKS and CDR2 as YYEKEE (reference sequence). The CDR3 extends over 13 amino acids. The CDR3: CASSSIQIYGYTF. CDR3 nucleotides: TGTGCCAGCAGTTCGATACAGATATACGGCTACACCTTC.

Only a few counts were recorded for this clonotype. The V call is TRBV4-3, the J call TRBJ2-2; no reliable D call. V dropped 4 bases and J dropped 6 bases, with 12 bases sitting between them. This CDR3 is built from 14 residues. Germline V gene sequence: CDR1 LGHNA, CDR2 YSLEER. Here the CDR3 DNA reads TGCGCCAGCAGCCGGAAATGGGCGGCCGGGGAGCTGTTTTTT. Protein sequence: CASSRKWAAGELFF.

There are a few counts of this clonotype. The V gene is TRBV9, the J gene TRBJ1-1; a weak D match, TRBD1 (5 bases). The CDR3 is 15 residues long. The V and J ends lost 2 bases and 3 bases respectively, with 14 bases between them. Germline-derived CDR1 and CDR2 are SGDLS and YYNGEE. CDR3 protein: CASSVDSGGDTEAFF. The CDR3 nucleotides are TGTGCCAGCAGCGTTGATTCGGGGGGGGACACTGAAGCTTTCTTT.

A few counts support this clonotype. The chain combines TRBV10-3 with TRBJ2-7; perhaps D is TRBD1 or TRBD2 (7 bases each). Trimming removed 6 bases at V and 2 bases at J, with 44 bases between. The length of the CDR3 is 24 residues. From germline, CDR1 is ENHRY and CDR2 SYGVKD. In DNA form, the CDR3 reads TGTGCCATCAGCCAAAAGTCCCTCAACGGGTTCTCCAGGGGGGCTAGCGGTAACACCTACGAGCAGTACTTC. It codes for CAISQKSLNGFSRGASGNTYEQYF.

This clonotype was recorded a few times. This chain connects TRBV27 to TRBJ1-5; D is undetermined. Germline V gives CDR1 MNHEY, CDR2 SMNVEV (reference sequence). The CDR3 is 13 amino acids. V lost 4 bases and J lost 7, with 11 bases in between. Written as DNA, the CDR3 is TGTGCCAGCAGTTGGGATTCCAGGCAGCCCCAGCATTTT. As protein: CASSWDSRQPQHF.

At least ten counts were recorded for this clonotype. The chain joins TRBV9 to TRBJ2-7; 8 bases are shared with TRBD1. CDR3 length: 15 amino acids. Unmatched junction bases numbered 11, after V lost 3 bases and J lost 6 bases. Germline V lookup: CDR1 SGDLS, CDR2 YYNGEE. CDR3 coding DNA: TGTGCCAGCAGCGCCGGTCCGGGACAGGAATTCGAGCAGTACTTC. Amino acids: CASSAGPGQEFEQYF.

This clonotype was observed at least ten times. The chain carries TRBV7-2 and TRBJ1-1, with no clear D. The length of the CDR3 is 14 residues. Trimming cost V 6 bases and J 2 bases, with 13 bases left between them. CDR1 is SGHTA, CDR2 FQGNSA, per germline. This CDR3 is CASRPRGDNTEAFF. For the CDR3, the DNA is TGTGCCAGCAGACCCCGGGGTGACAACACTGAAGCTTTCTTT.

The chain employs TRBV4-3 and TRBJ2-7; 14 nucleotides line up with TRBD2. This CDR3 is built from 16 residues. From germline, CDR1 is LGHNA and CDR2 YSLEER. The V and J ends lost 1 base and 6 bases, in that order; junction bases with no gene match: 5. The CDR3 DNA reads as TGCGCCAGCAGCCAAGGTTTTGGACTAGCGGGAGGCGAGCAGTACTTC. Its translation is CASSQGFGLAGGEQYF.

This clonotype came up many times. CDR3 DNA sequence: TGCAGCGTCCTACCGTGGGGGGCGGACACTGAAGCTTTCTTT. This sequence encodes CSVLPWGADTEAFF. The chain employs TRBV29-1 and TRBJ1-1; D possibly corresponds to TRBD1 (6 bases). CDR1 and CDR2 from the germline V gene are SQVTM and ANQGSEA. V lost 6 bases, J lost 3 bases, and 17 bases lay in between. The CDR3 loop spans 14 amino acids.

This clonotype was observed at least ten times. The junction departs from the called germline gene at one end, perhaps through a read error. The genes are TRBV12-3 or TRBV12-4 and TRBJ1-5, with a weak D call TRBD1 (6 bases). The CDR3 has 14 amino acids. CDR3 amino acids: CASSLGGSNQPQHF. CDR3 nucleotide sequence: TGTGCCAGCAGCTTAGGGGGGAGCAATCAGCCCCAGCATTTT.

This clonotype was found a few times. The chain employs TRBV10-3 and TRBJ2-7; no definite D call. The germline V gene has CDR1 ENHRY and CDR2 SYGVKD. V was clipped by 10 bases and J by 7 bases, with 17 bases between them. The length of the CDR3 is 12 residues. DNA of the CDR3: TGTGCCAGCAGCCCAACAAACTATGAGCAGTACTTC. This translates into CASSPTNYEQYF.

With regard to this clonotype: Likely a read error: the CDR3 ends without its conserved phenylalanine or tryptophan. This rearrangement joins TRBV7-3 to TRBJ2-2; D is possibly TRBD1 (6 bases). Trimming removed 5 bases from V and 2 bases from J, with 9 bases in between. Germline lookup yields CDR1 SGHTA and CDR2 FQGTGA. The CDR3 is 14 amino acids. The CDR3 DNA sequence: TGTGCCAGCAGCAGACAGGATAACACCGGGGAGCTGTTTTCT. It is translated as CASSRQDNTGELFS.

This clonotype was recorded at least ten times. The V call is TRBV6-1, the J call TRBJ2-5; D unresolved. Deletions cut 7 bases from V and 2 bases from J, with 14 bases between. The CDR3 is 14 residues long. Per the germline V gene, CDR1 is MNHNS and CDR2 is SASEGT. CDR3 region: CASTETYPQETQYF. CDR3 DNA: TGTGCCAGCACCGAGACATATCCTCAAGAGACCCAGTACTTC.

The table lists this clonotype with a few counts. The chain has TRBV7-9 and TRBJ1-6; no firm D call. Germline CDR1 SEHNR, CDR2 FQNEAQ (reference sequence). The CDR3 covers 16 residues. V was pared by 6 bases and J by 5 bases, with 17 bases between. The CDR3 reads CASRKNSGSDNSPLHF. The CDR3 DNA reads TGTGCCAGCAGGAAAAATTCGGGTTCCGATAATTCACCCCTCCACTTT.

The sample holds a few counts of this clonotype. The chain couples TRBV3-1 to TRBJ1-2; D gene unclear. Looked up from germline, CDR1 is LGHDT and CDR2 is YNNKEL (reference sequence). V was trimmed by 0 bases and J by 5 bases, leaving 13 bases between them. This CDR3 has 15 residues. The DNA of the CDR3 is TGTGCCAGCAGCCAAGACCCACAAACGCTATATGGCTACACCTTC. It yields the protein CASSQDPQTLYGYTF. The whole variable domain, filled in from reference TRBV3-1 and TRBJ1-2, reads DTAVSQTPKYLVTQMGNDKSIKCEQNLGHDTMYWYKQDSKKFLKIMFSYNNKELIINETVPNRFSPKSPDKAHLNLHINSLELGDSAVYFCASSQDPQTLYGYTFGSGTRLTVV.

This clonotype was seen ten or more times. The CDR3: CASSHYSPLHF. CDR3 in DNA: TGCGCCAGCAGCCACTATTCACCCCTCCACTTT. J is TRBJ1-6 and V is TRBV4-1; the D is unclear. Germline V gives CDR1 MGHRA, CDR2 YSYEKL. CDR3 length: 11 residues. Trimming stripped 3 bases from V and 8 bases from J, with 2 bases between.

In its sample, this clonotype was seen a few times. The gene calls are TRBV5-8 and TRBJ1-1; D remains ambiguous. Germline CDR1 is SGHTS and CDR2 is YDEGEE. The V gene lost 1 base and the J gene lost 1 base, with 11 bases spanning the gap. This CDR3 is built from 15 residues. The CDR3 reads CASSLNRLTNTEAFF. In nucleotides, the CDR3 is TGTGCCAGCAGCTTGAACCGACTTACGAACACTGAAGCTTTCTTT.